The present T cell receptor (beta chain) was sequenced within a study of Ad26.COV2.S vaccination and SARS-CoV-2 variants (dated by TCRdb to about 2021). At the level of the whole study: The specificity and breadth of SARS-CoV-2-reactive T cell receptors after Ad26.COV2.S vaccination were assessed by TCRbeta repertoire sequencing. The TCR-sequenced set comprised around 32 samples: approximately 19 Ad26.COV2.S vaccine recipients, 5 placebo recipients and 8 SARS-CoV-2 convalescent individuals. The paper's findings and limits, for the study overall: After vaccination, spike-specific CD8+ and CD4+ T cell responses were reported to show substantial breadth. According to the authors, total T cell responses may have been underestimated by the TCR breadth and depth analyses. Higher spike-specific TCR breadth was observed in Ad26.COV2.S recipients than in placebo recipients (P = 0.0014). Vaccine and placebo recipients had similar non-spike TCR breadth, a finding consistent with the vaccine containing only spike.

The intended sense of this specimen's time point label: individuals recovered from natural SARS-CoV-2 infection. The immunoSEQ Assay was used to sequence TCRbeta CDR3 regions. After extraction, genomic DNA underwent amplification by bias-controlled multiplex PCR, followed by high-throughput sequencing. The source study handled its data this way. Collapsing and filtering of sequences were performed to quantify the absolute abundance of each unique TCRbeta CDR3 region. T cell fraction was estimated by normalizing TCRbeta template counts to usable DNA, which was measured by amplifying reference genes present in all nucleated cells. Repertoire TCRs were annotated as SARS-CoV-2-specific by exact matching of V gene, CDR3 amino acid sequence and J gene to a known reactive TCR set. MIRA supplied the reference SARS-CoV-2 TCR set, which was filtered for enrichment in COVID-19-positive ImmuneCODE repertoires so that public or cross-reactive TCRs were removed. Based on the MIRA antigens, annotated TCRs were further analysed at the level of specific ORF or position within ORF. Breadth was defined as the number of annotated unique rearrangements divided by the total number of unique productive rearrangements, and depth was defined as the summed frequency of the annotated unique rearrangements. Group comparisons of TCR breadth used two-sided Wilcoxon rank-sum tests. Entries here come from immuneACCESS through TCRdb and include only in-frame sequences with V and J called. Some clones fail to appear in such tables; in the studies checked, an unresolved V gene covers under half of the shortfall, and the cause of the remainder is unknown. The D gene and trimming were derived from the DNA, and the V and J assignments and clone size from that table. The sample records approximately 340,000 clones, approximately 90% of which are singletons. The biggest ten clones account for under 5% of the sample.

A word on this clone: There is no known antigen for this receptor. One base away there is no much larger clone; base qualities are not given.

V has 5 bases trimmed and J has 0 bases trimmed; junction bases matching no gene number 9. Inclusive of the bounding cysteine and phenylalanine, the CDR3 is 17 residues long. Only CDR3 DNA remains: 51 bases, in frame from the first base. The germline V gene gives CDR1 as SGHVS and CDR2 as FQNEAQ. The sequence came from a human donor who had recovered from COVID-19. The sequence joins TRBV7-8 to TRBJ1-2; 10 junctional bases match TRBD1. The sample was peripheral blood, taken after recovery from COVID-19. The sequenced DNA is TGTGCCAGCAGCCTCCGGGACAGGGGCCCTACTAACTATGGCTACACCTTC. This codes for CASSLRDRGPTNYGYTF.